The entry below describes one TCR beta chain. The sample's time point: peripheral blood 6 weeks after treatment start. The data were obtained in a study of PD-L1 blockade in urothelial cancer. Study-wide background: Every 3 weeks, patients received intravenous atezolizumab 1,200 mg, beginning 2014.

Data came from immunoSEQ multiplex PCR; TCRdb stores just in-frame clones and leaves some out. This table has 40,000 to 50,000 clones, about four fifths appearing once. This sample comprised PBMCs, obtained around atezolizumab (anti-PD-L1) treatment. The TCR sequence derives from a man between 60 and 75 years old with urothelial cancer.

The CDR3 region is CASSYGALGKETQYF. The CDR3 nucleotides are TGTGCCAGCAGTTACGGCGCACTAGGTAAAGAGACCCAGTACTTC. V gene TRBV6-6 combines with J gene TRBJ2-5; weak D call: TRBD2 (5 bases). Germline V gene lookup returns CDR1 MNHNY and CDR2 SVGAGI (reference sequence). V dropped 2 bases and J dropped 3 bases, with 13 bases sitting between them. CDR3 size: 15 residues.